This is a list of T cell receptor beta chains from one sample in a study of shared clonotypes between healthy human individuals. This table comes from immunoSEQ multiplex PCR, and its TCRdb copy is limited to in-frame clones, with some not included. The sample has a few million clones; nearly 97% are singletons. Sequencing used naive CD4+ T cells sorted from blood. These receptors originate from a man between 18 and 29 years old in good health. Both conserved end residues are part of each CDR3. The order of the fields is V gene, J gene, CDR3 protein.

V gene: TRBV5-1
J gene: TRBJ2-7
CDR3 protein: CASSLGTSGISYEQYF

V gene: TRBV6-1
J gene: TRBJ2-2
CDR3 protein: CASSGKGAANTGELFF

V gene: TRBV6-5
J gene: TRBJ1-1
CDR3 protein: CASRAGTANTEAFF

V gene: TRBV7-6
J gene: TRBJ1-2
CDR3 protein: CASSLASGQIYGYTF

V gene: TRBV10-3
J gene: TRBJ2-3
CDR3 protein: CAISKPGQNTDTQYF

V gene: TRBV7-8
J gene: TRBJ2-5
CDR3 protein: CASSFDRWGETQYF

V gene: TRBV18
J gene: TRBJ2-1
CDR3 protein: CASSPAGINEQFF

V gene: TRBV18
J gene: TRBJ1-1
CDR3 protein: CASSPSDTRGAFF

V gene: TRBV7-9
J gene: TRBJ2-1
CDR3 protein: CASSNRDRENEQFF

V gene: TRBV5-1
J gene: TRBJ2-4
CDR3 protein: CASSPLFQAKNIQYF

V gene: TRBV28
J gene: TRBJ1-1
CDR3 protein: CASEGTLNTEAFF

V gene: TRBV7-8
J gene: TRBJ1-1
CDR3 protein: CASSLGLTGITEAFF

V gene: TRBV29-1
J gene: TRBJ1-1
CDR3 protein: CSVEEPGVGAFF

V gene: TRBV12-5
J gene: TRBJ2-2
CDR3 protein: CASGLVRLAGGSSTGELFF

V gene: TRBV7-2
J gene: TRBJ2-7
CDR3 protein: CASSSVVGAVIEQYF

V gene: TRBV5-1
J gene: TRBJ1-1
CDR3 protein: CASSLGEARGTEAFF

V gene: TRBV7-2
J gene: TRBJ2-5
CDR3 protein: CASSSSRGEGETQYF

V gene: TRBV20-1
J gene: TRBJ1-2
CDR3 protein: CSAYSGAGYTF

V gene: TRBV5-6
J gene: TRBJ2-1
CDR3 protein: CASSPHVGQGNVEQFF